The 7 T cell receptor beta chains given below trace back to one sample, sequenced in a study of blood T cell repertoires in COVID-19 (dated by TCRdb to the early 2020s). The library was made by the immunoSEQ multiplex PCR assay. TCRdb took this table from immuneACCESS and kept in-frame rearrangements with V and J called. Such tables lack part of the clones; where checked against another copy, unresolved V genes explain under half of the gap, and the rest is unexplained. The table for this sample lists some 260,000 clones; about 90% of them were counted only once. Of the sample, about 6% is held by the ten largest clones. The material sequenced was PBMCs or T cells enriched from blood (not recorded which). The receptors here all came from a woman between 25 and 40 years old with acute COVID-19.

The chain carries TRBV2 and TRBJ1-5; 8 bases match TRBD1. Per the germline V gene, CDR1 is SNHLY and CDR2 is FYNNEI. The CDR3 runs 15 residues. V lost 2 bases to trimming and J lost 2 bases; unmatched junction nucleotides: 2. Here the CDR3 DNA reads TGTGCCAGCAGTGAAACGGGACAGGGCAATCAGCCCCAGCATTTT. Translation: CASSETGQGNQPQHF.

V is TRBV27 and J is TRBJ1-2; perhaps TRBD1 as D (6 bases). CDR3 length equals 14 residues. CDR1 is MNHEY and CDR2 is SMNVEV in the germline V gene (reference sequence). Trimming stripped 4 bases from V and 8 bases from J, with 17 bases between. This chain's CDR3 is CASSSKTGYSGYTF. CDR3 sequence (DNA): TGTGCCAGCAGTTCTAAAACAGGGTATAGCGGCTACACCTTC.

The V call is TRBV5-4, the J call TRBJ2-1, with D maybe TRBD2 (5 bases). CDR3 length equals 14 residues. The V end was cut by 0 bases, the J end by 6 bases, with 10 bases between. Germline V gene sequence: CDR1 SGHNT, CDR2 YYREEE (reference sequence). CDR3 sequence reads: CASSLVAGPNEQFF. In nucleotides, the CDR3 is TGTGCCAGCAGCTTGGTGGCGGGTCCCAATGAGCAGTTCTTC. Variable domain in full (rest from reference TRBV5-4 and TRBJ2-1): ETGVTQSPTHLIKTRGQQVTLRCSSQSGHNTVSWYQQALGQGPQFIFQYYREEENGRGNFPPRFSGLQFPNYSSELNVNALELDDSALYLCASSLVAGPNEQFFGPGTRLTVL.

This chain links TRBV28 with TRBJ2-3; 9 nucleotides line up with TRBD2. Looked up from germline, CDR1 is MDHEN and CDR2 is SYDVKM. The CDR3 loop spans 16 amino acids. The J segment lost 5 bases and the V segment lost 10 bases, leaving 16 bases of the junction unmatched. Written as DNA, the CDR3 is TGTGCCACCAATAGCGGGAGTGGCGTTGGAGAAGATACGCAGTATTTT. Protein product: CATNSGSGVGEDTQYF.

The chain combines TRBV7-9 with TRBJ1-5, with a weak D call TRBD1 (6 bases). This CDR3 is built from 13 residues. Per germline, CDR1 SEHNR and CDR2 FQNEAQ (reference sequence). V was pared by 8 bases and J by 5 bases, with 13 bases between. The CDR3 nucleotides read TGTGCCAGCTCCCCCGGGGGGCATCAGCCCCAGCATTTT. Translated, it gives CASSPGGHQPQHF.

The gene calls are TRBV10-2 and TRBJ2-5, with a tentative D call TRBD2 (6 bases). V was shortened by 9 bases and J by 0 bases, with 11 bases between the two germline ends. The CDR3 is 13 residues long. In germline, CDR1 is WSHSY, CDR2 SAAADI. Here the CDR3 reads CASLPGDQETQYF. In DNA, the CDR3 is TGCGCCAGTCTCCCGGGGGACCAAGAGACCCAGTACTTC.

This chain joins TRBV7-8 and TRBJ1-1; D ambiguous. V shed 1 base and J shed 1 base, with 10 bases lying between them. This CDR3 region has 15 residues. The germline V gene has CDR1 SGHVS and CDR2 FQNEAQ. This CDR3 is CASSLGITGNTEAFF. For the CDR3, the DNA is TGTGCCAGCAGCTTAGGCATTACCGGGAACACTGAAGCTTTCTTT. The full variable domain, rest sourced from reference TRBV7-8 and TRBJ1-1, is GAGVSQSPRYKVAKRGQDVALRCDPISGHVSLFWYQQALGQGPEFLTYFQNEAQLDKSGLPSDRFFAERPEGSVSTLKIQRTQQEDSAVYLCASSLGITGNTEAFFGQGTRLTVV.